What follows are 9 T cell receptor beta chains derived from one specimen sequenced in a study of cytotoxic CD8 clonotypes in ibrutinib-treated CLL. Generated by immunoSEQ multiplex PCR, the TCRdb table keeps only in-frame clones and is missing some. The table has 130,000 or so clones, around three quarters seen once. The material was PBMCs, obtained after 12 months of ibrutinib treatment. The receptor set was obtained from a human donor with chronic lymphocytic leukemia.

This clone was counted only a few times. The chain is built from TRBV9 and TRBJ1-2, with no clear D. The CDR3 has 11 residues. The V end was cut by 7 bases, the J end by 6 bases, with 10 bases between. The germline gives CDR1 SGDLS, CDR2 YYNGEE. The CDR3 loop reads CASSAVDGYTF. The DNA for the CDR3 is TGTGCCAGCTCTGCGGTAGATGGCTACACCTTC.

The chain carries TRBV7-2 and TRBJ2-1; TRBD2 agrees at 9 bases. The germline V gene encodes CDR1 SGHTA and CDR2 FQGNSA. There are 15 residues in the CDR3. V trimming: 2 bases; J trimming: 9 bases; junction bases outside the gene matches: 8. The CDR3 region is CASSLFIAGVGEQFF. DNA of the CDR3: TGTGCCAGCAGCTTATTTATAGCGGGAGTAGGTGAGCAGTTCTTC.

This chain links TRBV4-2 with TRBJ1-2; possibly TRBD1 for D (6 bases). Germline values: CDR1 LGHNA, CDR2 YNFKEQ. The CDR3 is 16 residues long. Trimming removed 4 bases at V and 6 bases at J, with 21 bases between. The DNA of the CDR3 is TGTGCCAGCAGCCCCCATAGAGGTGGGGGCGAGGATGGCTACACCTTC. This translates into CASSPHRGGGEDGYTF.

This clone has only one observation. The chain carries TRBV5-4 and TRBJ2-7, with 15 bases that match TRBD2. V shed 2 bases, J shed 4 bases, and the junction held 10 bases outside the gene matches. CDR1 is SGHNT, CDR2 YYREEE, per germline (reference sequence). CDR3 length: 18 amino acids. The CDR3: CASSFGRTSGRAGYEQYF. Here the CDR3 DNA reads TGTGCCAGCAGCTTTGGACGGACTAGCGGGAGGGCCGGTTACGAGCAGTACTTC.

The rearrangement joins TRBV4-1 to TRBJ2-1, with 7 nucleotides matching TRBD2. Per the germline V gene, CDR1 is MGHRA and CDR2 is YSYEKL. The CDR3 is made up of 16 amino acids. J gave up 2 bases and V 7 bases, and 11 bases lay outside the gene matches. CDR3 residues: CASTPTGRRAYNEQFF. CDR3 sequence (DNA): TGCGCCAGCACCCCTACCGGGAGGAGGGCCTACAATGAGCAGTTCTTC.

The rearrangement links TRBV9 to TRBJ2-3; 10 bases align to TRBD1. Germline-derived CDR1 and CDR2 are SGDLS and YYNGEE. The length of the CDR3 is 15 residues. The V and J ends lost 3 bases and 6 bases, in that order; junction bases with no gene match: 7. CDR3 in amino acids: CASSEGTGEVDTQYF. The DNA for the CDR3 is TGTGCCAGCAGCGAAGGGACAGGGGAGGTGGATACGCAGTATTTT. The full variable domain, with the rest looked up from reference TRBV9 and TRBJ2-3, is DSGVTQTPKHLITATGQRVTLRCSPRSGDLSVYWYQQSLDQGLQFLIQYYNGEERAKGNILERFSAQQFPDLHSELNLSSLELGDSALYFCASSEGTGEVDTQYFGPGTRLTVL.

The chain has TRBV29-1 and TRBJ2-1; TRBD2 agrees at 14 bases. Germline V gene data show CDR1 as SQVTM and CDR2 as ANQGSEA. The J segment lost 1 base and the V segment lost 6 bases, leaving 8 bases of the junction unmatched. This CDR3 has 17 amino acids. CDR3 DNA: TGCAGCGTCGGGACTAGCGGGAGTGGAGGGTCCTACAATGAGCAGTTCTTC. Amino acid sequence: CSVGTSGSGGSYNEQFF.

The CDR3 here is CASSKGASYNEQFF. The CDR3 DNA reads as TGTGCCAGTAGCAAAGGAGCTTCTTACAATGAGCAGTTCTTC. J is TRBJ2-1 and V is TRBV19; D call uncertain. From germline, CDR1 is LNHDA and CDR2 SQIVND (reference sequence). The CDR3 consists of 14 residues. The germline V and J ends were trimmed by 6 bases and 4 bases, with 13 bases remaining between them. Filled out from reference TRBV19 and TRBJ2-1, the complete variable domain reads DGGITQSPKYLFRKEGQNVTLSCEQNLNHDAMYWYRQDPGQGLRLIYYSQIVNDFQKGDIAEGYSVSREKKESFPLTVTSAQKNPTAFYLCASSKGASYNEQFFGPGTRLTVL.

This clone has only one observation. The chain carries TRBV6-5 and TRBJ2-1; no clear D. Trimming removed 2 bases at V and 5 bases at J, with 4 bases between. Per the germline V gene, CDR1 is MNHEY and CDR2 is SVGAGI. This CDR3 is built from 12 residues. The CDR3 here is CASSYANNEQFF. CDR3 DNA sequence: TGTGCCAGCAGTTACGCGAACAATGAGCAGTTCTTC.